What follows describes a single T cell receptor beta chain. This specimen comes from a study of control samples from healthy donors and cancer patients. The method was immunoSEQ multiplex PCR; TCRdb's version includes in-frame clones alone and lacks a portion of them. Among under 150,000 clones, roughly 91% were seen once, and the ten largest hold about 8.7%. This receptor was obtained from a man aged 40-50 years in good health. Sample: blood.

The CDR3 loop is CASSISGGLAGNNEQFF. The CDR3 DNA sequence: TGTGCCAGTAGTATATCCGGGGGACTAGCGGGGAACAATGAGCAGTTCTTC. V gene TRBV19 combines with J gene TRBJ2-1; TRBD2 matches 13 bases. J lost 5 bases, V lost 2 bases, and 6 bases had no gene match. The CDR3 extends over 17 amino acids. Germline lookup yields CDR1 LNHDA and CDR2 SQIVND (reference sequence).